This T cell receptor beta chain appears in the sequencing data of a study of blood T cell repertoires in COVID-19. Study summary: Samples taken during acute and convalescent COVID-19 were collected in the United States, Italy and Spain. PBMCs, B-cell-depleted T cells, or T cells provided the cDNA or gDNA that made up the material.

This clone appeared once. The CDR3 consists of 14 residues. The J segment lost 2 bases and the V segment lost 9 bases, leaving 4 bases of the junction unmatched. Germline CDR1 is SNHLY and CDR2 is FYNNEI. Under the authors' procedure: Amplification of reference gene primers was used by the study to estimate nucleated cell counts. Sequencing was performed with immunoSEQ multiplex PCR; in TCRdb, only in-frame clones are kept and a portion is missing. V, J and clone size are taken as reported in that table, and D and trimming were inferred from the DNA itself. In the table there are roughly 200,000 clones, roughly 90% of which are singletons.

V gene TRBV2 combines with J gene TRBJ2-3, with 11 bases aligning to TRBD2. Source material: PBMCs or T cells enriched from blood (not recorded which). The TCR originated in a woman between 40 and 50 years old with acute COVID-19. The CDR3 sequence is CAREGLAVTDTQYF. The CDR3 DNA sequence: TGTGCCAGGGAGGGACTAGCGGTCACAGATACGCAGTATTTT.